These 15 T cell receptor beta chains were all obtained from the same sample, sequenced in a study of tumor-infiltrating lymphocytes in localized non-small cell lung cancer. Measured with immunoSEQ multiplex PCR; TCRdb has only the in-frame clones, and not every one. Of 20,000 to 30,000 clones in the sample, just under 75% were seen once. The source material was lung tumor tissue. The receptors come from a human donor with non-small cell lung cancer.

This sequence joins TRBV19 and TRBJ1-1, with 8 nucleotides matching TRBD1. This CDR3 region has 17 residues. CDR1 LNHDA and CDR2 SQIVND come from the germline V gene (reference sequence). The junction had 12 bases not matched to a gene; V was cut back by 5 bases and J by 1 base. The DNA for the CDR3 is TGTGCCAGTAGTCCAAGATCCCGAGGGACAGGGAACACTGAAGCTTTCTTT. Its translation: CASSPRSRGTGNTEAFF.

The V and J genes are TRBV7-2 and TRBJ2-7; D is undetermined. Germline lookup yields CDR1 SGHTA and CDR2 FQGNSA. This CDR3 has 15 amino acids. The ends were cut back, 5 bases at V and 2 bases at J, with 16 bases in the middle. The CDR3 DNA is TGTGCCAGCAGCACACCGGGCTTCTATGCCTACGAGCAGTACTTC. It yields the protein CASSTPGFYAYEQYF.

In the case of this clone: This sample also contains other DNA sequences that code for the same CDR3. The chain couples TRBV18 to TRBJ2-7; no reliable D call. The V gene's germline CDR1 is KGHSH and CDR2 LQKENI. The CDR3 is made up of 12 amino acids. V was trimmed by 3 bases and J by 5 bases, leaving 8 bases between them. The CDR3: CASSPSGDEQYF. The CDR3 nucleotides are TGTGCCAGCTCACCTAGTGGGGACGAGCAGTACTTC. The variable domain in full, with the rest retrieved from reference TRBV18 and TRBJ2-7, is NAGVMQNPRHLVRRRGQEARLRCSPMKGHSHVYWYRQLPEEGLKFMVYLQKENIIDESGMPKERFSAEFPKEGPSILRIQQVVRGDSAAYFCASSPSGDEQYFGPGTRLTVT.

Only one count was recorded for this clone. CDR3 sequence: CASSYSSVAGGYEQYF. CDR3 in DNA: TGTGCCAGCAGTTACTCCTCGGTAGCGGGGGGCTACGAGCAGTACTTC. The chain joins TRBV6-6 to TRBJ2-7; 10 positions match TRBD2. Per the germline V gene, CDR1 is MNHNY and CDR2 is SVGAGI (reference sequence). This CDR3 is 16 amino acids long. V shed 0 bases, J shed 3 bases, and the junction held 5 bases outside the gene matches.

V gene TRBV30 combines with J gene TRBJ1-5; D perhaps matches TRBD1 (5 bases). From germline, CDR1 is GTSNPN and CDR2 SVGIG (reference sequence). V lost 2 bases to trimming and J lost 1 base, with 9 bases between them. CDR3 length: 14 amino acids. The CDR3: CAWSMGQSNQPQHF. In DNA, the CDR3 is TGTGCCTGGAGTATGGGGCAGAGCAATCAGCCCCAGCATTTT.

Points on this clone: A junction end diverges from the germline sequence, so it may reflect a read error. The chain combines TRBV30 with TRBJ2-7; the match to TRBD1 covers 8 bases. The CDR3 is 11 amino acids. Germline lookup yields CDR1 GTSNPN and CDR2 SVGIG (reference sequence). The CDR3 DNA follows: TGTGCCTGGAGTGCCAGGACAGGGTGGGTCTTC. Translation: CAWSARTGWVF.

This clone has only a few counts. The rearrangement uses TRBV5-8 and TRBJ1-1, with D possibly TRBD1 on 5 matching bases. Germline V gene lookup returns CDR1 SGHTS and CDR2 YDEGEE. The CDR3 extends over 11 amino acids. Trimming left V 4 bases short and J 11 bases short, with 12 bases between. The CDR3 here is CASSLRQWAFF. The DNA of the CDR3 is TGTGCCAGCAGCCTCCGACAGTGGGCTTTCTTT.

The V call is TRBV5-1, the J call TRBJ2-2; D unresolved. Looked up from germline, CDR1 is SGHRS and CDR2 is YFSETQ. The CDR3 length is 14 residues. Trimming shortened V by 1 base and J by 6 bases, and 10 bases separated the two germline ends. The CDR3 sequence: CASSLSSSSGELFF. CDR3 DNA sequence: TGCGCCAGCAGCTTGAGCAGTAGTTCCGGGGAGCTGTTTTTT.

CDR3 bases: TGTGCCAGCTCCCCGGATTCTACCGCAACTAATGAAAAACTGTTTTTT. This codes for CASSPDSTATNEKLFF. The gene calls are TRBV18 and TRBJ1-4; no definite D call. The CDR3 has 16 amino acids. V gave up 6 bases and J gave up 0 bases, with 14 bases separating them. Germline V lookup: CDR1 KGHSH, CDR2 LQKENI.

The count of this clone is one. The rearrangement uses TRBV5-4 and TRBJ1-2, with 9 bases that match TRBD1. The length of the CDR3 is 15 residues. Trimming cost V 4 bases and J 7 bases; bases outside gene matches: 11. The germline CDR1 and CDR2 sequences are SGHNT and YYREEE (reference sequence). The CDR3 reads CASSDRDRESGGYTF. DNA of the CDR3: TGTGCCAGCAGCGACCGGGACAGGGAGTCCGGTGGCTACACCTTC. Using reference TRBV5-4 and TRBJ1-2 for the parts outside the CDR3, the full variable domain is ETGVTQSPTHLIKTRGQQVTLRCSSQSGHNTVSWYQQALGQGPQFIFQYYREEENGRGNFPPRFSGLQFPNYSSELNVNALELDDSALYLCASSDRDRESGGYTFGSGTRLTVV.

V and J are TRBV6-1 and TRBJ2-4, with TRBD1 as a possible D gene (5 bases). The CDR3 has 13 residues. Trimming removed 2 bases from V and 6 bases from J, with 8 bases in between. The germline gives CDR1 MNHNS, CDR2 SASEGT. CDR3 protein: CASSESRGNIQYF. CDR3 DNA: TGTGCCAGCAGTGAATCTAGGGGAAACATTCAGTACTTC.

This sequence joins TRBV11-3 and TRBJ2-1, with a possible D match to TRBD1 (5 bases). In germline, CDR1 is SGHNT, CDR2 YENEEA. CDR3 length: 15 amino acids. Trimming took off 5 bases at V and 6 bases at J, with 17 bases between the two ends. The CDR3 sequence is CASSARVGARNEQFF. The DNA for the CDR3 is TGTGCCAGCAGCGCGCGCGTAGGGGCCCGCAATGAGCAGTTCTTC.

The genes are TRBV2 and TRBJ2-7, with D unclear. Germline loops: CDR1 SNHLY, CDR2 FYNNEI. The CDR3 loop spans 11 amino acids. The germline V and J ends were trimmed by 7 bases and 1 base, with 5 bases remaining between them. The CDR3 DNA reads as TGTGCCAGCACAGGATCCTACGAGCAGTACTTC. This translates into CASTGSYEQYF.

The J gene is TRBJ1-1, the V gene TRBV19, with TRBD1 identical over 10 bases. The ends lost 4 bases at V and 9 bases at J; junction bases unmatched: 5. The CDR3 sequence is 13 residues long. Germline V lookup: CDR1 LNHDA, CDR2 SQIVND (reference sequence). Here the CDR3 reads CASSSDRGLQAFF. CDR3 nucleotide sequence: TGTGCCAGTAGTAGCGACAGGGGGCTCCAAGCTTTCTTT. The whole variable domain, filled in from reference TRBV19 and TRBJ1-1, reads DGGITQSPKYLFRKEGQNVTLSCEQNLNHDAMYWYRQDPGQGLRLIYYSQIVNDFQKGDIAEGYSVSREKKESFPLTVTSAQKNPTAFYLCASSSDRGLQAFFGQGTRLTVV.

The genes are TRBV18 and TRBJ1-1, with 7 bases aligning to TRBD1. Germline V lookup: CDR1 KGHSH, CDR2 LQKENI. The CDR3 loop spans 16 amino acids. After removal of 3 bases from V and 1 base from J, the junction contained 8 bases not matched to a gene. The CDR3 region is CASSPPYRGKNTEAFF. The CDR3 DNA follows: TGTGCCAGCTCACCGCCTTACAGGGGCAAGAACACTGAAGCTTTCTTT.